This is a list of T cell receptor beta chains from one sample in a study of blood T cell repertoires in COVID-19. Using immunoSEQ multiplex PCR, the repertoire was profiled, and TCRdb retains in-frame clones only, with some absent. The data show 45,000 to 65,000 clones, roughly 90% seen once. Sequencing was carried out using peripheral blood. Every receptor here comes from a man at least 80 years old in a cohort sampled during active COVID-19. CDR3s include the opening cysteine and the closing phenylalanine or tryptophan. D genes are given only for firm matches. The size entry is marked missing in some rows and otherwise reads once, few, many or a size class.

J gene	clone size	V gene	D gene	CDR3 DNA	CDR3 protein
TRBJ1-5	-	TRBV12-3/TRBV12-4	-	TGTGCCAGCAGTTTCGCGGGGAATCAGCCCCAGCATTTT	CASSFAGNQPQHF
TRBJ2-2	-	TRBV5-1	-	TGCGCCAGCAGCTTGGCCGGAGGGGCGCAGAACACCGGGGAGCTGTTTTTT	CASSLAGGAQNTGELFF
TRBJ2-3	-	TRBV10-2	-	TGCGCCAGCAGTGTAGCGACAGATACGCAGTATTTT	CASSVATDTQYF
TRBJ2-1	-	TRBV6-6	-	TGTGCCAGCAGTTTGACAGTTCAACTCGATGAGCAGTTCTTC	CASSLTVQLDEQFF
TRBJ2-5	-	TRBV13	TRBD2	TGTGCCAGCAGCGTAACTAGCGGGGGGCAAGAGACCCAGTACTTC	CASSVTSGGQETQYF
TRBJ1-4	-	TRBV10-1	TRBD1	TGCGCCAGCAGGGGGACAGGGTTTAATGAAAAACTGTTTTTT	CASRGTGFNEKLFF
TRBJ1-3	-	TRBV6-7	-	TGTGCCAGCAGCCTGGAGCAGGGAAGTCCTGGAAACACCATATATTTT	CASSLEQGSPGNTIYF
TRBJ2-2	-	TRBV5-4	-	TGTGCCAGCAGCTTGCCGGCGGGAAGCCCTGGCACCGGGGAGCTGTTTTTT	CASSLPAGSPGTGELFF
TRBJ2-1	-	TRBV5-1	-	TGCGCCAGCAGCTTGGGGGGCGACAATGAGCAGTTCTTC	CASSLGGDNEQFF
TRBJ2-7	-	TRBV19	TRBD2	TGTGCCAGTAAGTCGAGCGGGGCATCCTACGAGCAGTACTTC	CASKSSGASYEQYF
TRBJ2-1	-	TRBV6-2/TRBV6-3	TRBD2	TGTGCCAGCAGTCCGGGACTAGCGGGTCTTTCCTACAATGAGCAGTTCTTC	CASSPGLAGLSYNEQFF
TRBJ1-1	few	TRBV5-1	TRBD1	TGCGCCAGCAGCGGTAACAGGGGGCAAGGCACTGAAGCTTTCTTT	CASSGNRGQGTEAFF
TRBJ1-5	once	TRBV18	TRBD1	TGTGCCAGCTCACTCGGGACAGGGGGCAATCAGCCCCAGCATTTT	CASSLGTGGNQPQHF
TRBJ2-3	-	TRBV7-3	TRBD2	TGTGCCAGCAGCTCGACTAGCGGGATTCTTGGAGATACGCAGTATTTT	CASSSTSGILGDTQYF
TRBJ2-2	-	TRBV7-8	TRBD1	TGTGCCAGCAGCTTAGTCCGGTTGAACAGGGGTAATACCGGGGAGCTGTTTTTT	CASSLVRLNRGNTGELFF
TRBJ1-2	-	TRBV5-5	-	TGTGCCAGCAGCTTGAATCAGGCAAGGGGCGTAGGCTACACCTTC	CASSLNQARGVGYTF
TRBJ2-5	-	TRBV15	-	TGTGCCACCAGCAGAGGGGGGGACTGGCAAGAGACCCAGTACTTC	CATSRGGDWQETQYF
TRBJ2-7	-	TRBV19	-	TGTGCCAGTAGTCTCTCCGTTGGGACACACTACGAGCAGTACTTC	CASSLSVGTHYEQYF
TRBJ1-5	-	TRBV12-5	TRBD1	TGTGCTAGTGGGACAGGGGGCGTTCAGCCCCAGCATTTT	CASGTGGVQPQHF
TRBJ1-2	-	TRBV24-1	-	TGTGCCACCAGTGTACGACGGGATCTTTCGGGCTACACCTTC	CATSVRRDLSGYTF
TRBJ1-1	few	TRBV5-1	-	TGCGCCAGCAGCCCGAGCGGGGGTGCCACTGAAGCTTTCTTT	CASSPSGGATEAFF
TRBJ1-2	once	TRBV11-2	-	TGTGCCAGCAGCTTAGCCAGAAACTATGGCTACACCTTC	CASSLARNYGYTF
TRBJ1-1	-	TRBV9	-	TGTGCCAGCAGCGCTGACCCGGGGACTGAAGCTTTCTTT	CASSADPGTEAFF
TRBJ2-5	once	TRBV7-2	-	TGTGCCAGCAGCTTAGCTAGGGGTGAAGAGACCCAGTACTTC	CASSLARGEETQYF
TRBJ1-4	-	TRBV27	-	TGTGCCAGCAGACCACAGGGAGGGAGTGAAAAACTGTTTTTT	CASRPQGGSEKLFF
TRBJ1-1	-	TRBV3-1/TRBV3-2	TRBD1	TGTGCCAGCAGCCTAGGAGGGGGCTTAGGAGCTTTCTTT	CASSLGGGLGAFF
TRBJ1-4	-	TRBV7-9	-	TGTGCCAGCAGCTTATCAGGCCCAACTAATGAAAAACTGTTTTTT	CASSLSGPTNEKLFF
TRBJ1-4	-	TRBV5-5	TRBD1	TGTGCCAGCAGCCCGATAACAGGGGGGAATGAAAAACTGTTTTTT	CASSPITGGNEKLFF
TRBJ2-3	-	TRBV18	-	TGTGCCAGCTCACACGGGAAGAGGACAGATACGCAGTATTTT	CASSHGKRTDTQYF
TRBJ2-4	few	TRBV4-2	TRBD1	TGTGCCAGCAGCCAAGATGGACAGGGGACTGGAAACATTCAGTACTTC	CASSQDGQGTGNIQYF
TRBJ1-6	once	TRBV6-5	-	TGTGCCAGCACCCACTCGGTGGGGGGGAATTCACCCCTCCACTTT	CASTHSVGGNSPLHF
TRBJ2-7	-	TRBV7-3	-	TGTGCCAGCAGCTTAGGGCAGGGCATCGACGAGCAGTACTTC	CASSLGQGIDEQYF
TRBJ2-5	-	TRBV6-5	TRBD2	TGTGCCAGCAACAAACTAGCGGGAAAAGAGACCCAGTACTTC	CASNKLAGKETQYF
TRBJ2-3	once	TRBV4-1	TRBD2	TGCGCCAGCAGCCAAGATCCCGGGGGGGCAGATACGCAGTATTTT	CASSQDPGGADTQYF
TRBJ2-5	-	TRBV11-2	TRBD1	TGTGCCAGCAGCTTAGGGGACAGGTCACAAGAGACCCAGTACTTC	CASSLGDRSQETQYF
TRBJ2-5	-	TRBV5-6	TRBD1	TGTGCCAGCAGCTTGGCCAGATCCCGGGACAGATCCCAAGAGACCCAGTACTTC	CASSLARSRDRSQETQYF
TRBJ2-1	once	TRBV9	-	TGTGCCAGCAGCGCTACTAGCTCCTACAATGAGCAGTTCTTC	CASSATSSYNEQFF
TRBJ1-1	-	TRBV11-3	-	TGTGCCAGCAGCTTATCCGGCCGGGAAACTTTCTTT	CASSLSGRETFF
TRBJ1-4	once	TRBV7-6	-	TGTGCCAGCAGCTCACAACCCAGGGCCTCTAATGAAAAACTGTTTTTT	CASSSQPRASNEKLFF
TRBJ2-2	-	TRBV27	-	TGTGCCAGCAGTTTTCGGGGGAGTGGCACCGGGGAGCTGTTTTTT	CASSFRGSGTGELFF
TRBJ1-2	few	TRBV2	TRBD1	TGTGCCAGCACCTTGTCGGGGACAGTGGCTTACACCTTC	CASTLSGTVAYTF
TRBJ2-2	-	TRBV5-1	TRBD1	TGCGCCAGCAGCTTTCAGGGGGCTAACACCGGGGAGCTGTTTTTT	CASSFQGANTGELFF
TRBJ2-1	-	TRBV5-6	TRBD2	TGTGCCAGCAGCTCCCCAGCGGGGGGCCTCTACAATGAGCAGTTCTTC	CASSSPAGGLYNEQFF
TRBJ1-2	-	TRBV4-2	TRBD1	TGTGCCAGCAGCCAAGAGACAGGGGAAGTAGGTGGCTACACCTTC	CASSQETGEVGGYTF
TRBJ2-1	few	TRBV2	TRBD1	TGTGCCAGCAGGTACGGGGACAGCAACAATGAGCAGTTCTTC	CASRYGDSNNEQFF
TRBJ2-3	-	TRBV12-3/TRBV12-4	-	TGTGCCAGCAGTTTTCTCGCGACAGATACGCAGTATTTT	CASSFLATDTQYF
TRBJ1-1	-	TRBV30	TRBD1	TGTGCCTGGAGTACAGGGGCCGACACTGAAGCTTTCTTT	CAWSTGADTEAFF
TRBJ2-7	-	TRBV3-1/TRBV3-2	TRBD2	TGTGCCAGCAGCCTCGGTAGCGGGGGGGCCCATGAGTACGAGCAGTACTTC	CASSLGSGGAHEYEQYF
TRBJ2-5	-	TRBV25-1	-	TGTGCCAGCAGTGCTACCGGACCCCGAGGGGGAGAGACCCAGTACTTC	CASSATGPRGGETQYF
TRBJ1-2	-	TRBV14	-	TGTGCCAGCAGCCAAATGGGGGGAGCTAACTATGGCTACACCTTC	CASSQMGGANYGYTF
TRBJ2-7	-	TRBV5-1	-	TGCGCCAGCAGCAAAGGATACGGGACATACTCCTACGAGCAGTACTTC	CASSKGYGTYSYEQYF
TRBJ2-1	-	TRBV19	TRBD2	TGTGCCATTAGAGCGGGAGGGCCAAACAATGAGCAGTTCTTC	CAIRAGGPNNEQFF
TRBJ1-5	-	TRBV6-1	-	TGTGCCAGCAGTGAAGCCGGGAGAGGCAATCAGCCCCAGCATTTT	CASSEAGRGNQPQHF
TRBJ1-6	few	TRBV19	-	TGTGCCAGTAGTATTGTCAGCTATAATTCACCCCTCCACTTT	CASSIVSYNSPLHF